This T cell receptor (beta chain) derives from a study of siplizumab effects on memory and regulatory T cells. Study results and caveats: The apparent diversity of naive T cells exceeded that of memory cells, and naive T cells seemed to make a major contribution to the alloresponse. Reactions containing siplizumab showed mappable alloreactive CD4+ clones averaging roughly 67% Treg-derived, versus 25% to 30% in controls.

Notes on this clone: The antigen is undetermined.

Trimming removed 5 bases from V and 1 base from J, with 11 bases in between. From germline, CDR1 is LNHDA and CDR2 SQIVND (reference sequence). This CDR3 spans 14 amino acids. This table comes from immunoSEQ multiplex PCR, and its TCRdb copy is limited to in-frame clones, with some not included. The sample holds around 100,000 clones, about 94% seen once. The TCR originated in a human donor in good health. The sequencing input was non-Treg CD4+ T cells sorted from blood. V gene TRBV19 combines with J gene TRBJ1-1, with a possible D match to TRBD1 (6 bases). The CDR3 DNA is TGTGCCAGTAGTCCGGACAGAAAGAACACTGAAGCTTTCTTT. This encodes CASSPDRKNTEAFF.